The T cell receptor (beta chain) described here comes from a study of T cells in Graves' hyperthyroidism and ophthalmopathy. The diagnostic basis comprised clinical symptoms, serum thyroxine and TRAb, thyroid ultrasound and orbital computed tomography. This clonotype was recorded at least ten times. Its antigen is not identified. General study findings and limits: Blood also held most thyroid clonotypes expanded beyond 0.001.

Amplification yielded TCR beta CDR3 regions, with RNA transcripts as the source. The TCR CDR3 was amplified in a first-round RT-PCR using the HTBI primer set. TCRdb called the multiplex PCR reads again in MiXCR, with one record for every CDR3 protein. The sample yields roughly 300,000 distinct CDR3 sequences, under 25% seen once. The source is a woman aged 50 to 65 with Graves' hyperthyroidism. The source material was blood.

The CDR3 DNA reads as TGTGCCAGCGCCGGGACAGCGCTCACCGGGGAGCTGTTTTTT. This translates into CASAGTALTGELFF. J is TRBJ2-2 and V is TRBV27, with 7 bases aligning to TRBD1. This CDR3 comprises 14 residues. V was pared by 8 bases and J by 4 bases, with 7 bases of the junction left unmatched. Germline V lookup: CDR1 MNHEY, CDR2 SMNVEV (reference sequence).